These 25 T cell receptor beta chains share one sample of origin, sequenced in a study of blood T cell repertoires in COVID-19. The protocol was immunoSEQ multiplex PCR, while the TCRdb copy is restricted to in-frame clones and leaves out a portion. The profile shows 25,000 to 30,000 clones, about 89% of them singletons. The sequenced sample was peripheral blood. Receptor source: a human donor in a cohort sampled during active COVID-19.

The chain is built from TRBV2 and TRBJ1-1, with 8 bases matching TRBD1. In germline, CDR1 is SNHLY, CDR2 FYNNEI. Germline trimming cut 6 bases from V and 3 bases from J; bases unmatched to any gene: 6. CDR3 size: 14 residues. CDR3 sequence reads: CASSEQGDHTEAFF. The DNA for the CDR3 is TGTGCCAGCAGCGAACAGGGGGACCACACTGAAGCTTTCTTT. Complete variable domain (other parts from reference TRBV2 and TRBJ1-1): EPEVTQTPSHQVTQMGQEVILRCVPISNHLYFYWYRQILGQKVEFLVSFYNNEISEKSEIFDDQFSVERPDGSNFTLKIRSTKLEDSAMYFCASSEQGDHTEAFFGQGTRLTVV.

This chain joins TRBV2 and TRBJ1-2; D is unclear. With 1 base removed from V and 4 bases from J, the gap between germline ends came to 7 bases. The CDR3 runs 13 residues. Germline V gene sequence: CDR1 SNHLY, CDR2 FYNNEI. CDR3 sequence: CASSEDSFYGYTF. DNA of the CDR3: TGTGCCAGCAGTGAAGATTCTTTCTATGGCTACACCTTC.

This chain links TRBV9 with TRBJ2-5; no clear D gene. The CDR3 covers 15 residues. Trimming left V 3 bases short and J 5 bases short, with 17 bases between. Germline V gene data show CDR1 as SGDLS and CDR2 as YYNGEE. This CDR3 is CASSGVSGRVETQYF. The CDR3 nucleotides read TGTGCCAGCAGCGGGGTCTCGGGTCGGGTTGAGACCCAGTACTTC.

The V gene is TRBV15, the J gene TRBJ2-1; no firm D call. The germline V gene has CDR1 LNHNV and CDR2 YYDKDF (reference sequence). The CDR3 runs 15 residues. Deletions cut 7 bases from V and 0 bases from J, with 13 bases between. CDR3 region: CATNFHTSSYNEQFF. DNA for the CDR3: TGTGCCACCAATTTTCACACAAGCTCCTACAATGAGCAGTTCTTC. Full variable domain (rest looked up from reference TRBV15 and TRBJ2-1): DAMVIQNPRYQVTQFGKPVTLSCSQTLNHNVMYWYQQKSSQAPKLLFHYYDKDFNNEADTPDNFQSRRPNTSFCFLDIRSPGLGDTAMYLCATNFHTSSYNEQFFGPGTRLTVL.

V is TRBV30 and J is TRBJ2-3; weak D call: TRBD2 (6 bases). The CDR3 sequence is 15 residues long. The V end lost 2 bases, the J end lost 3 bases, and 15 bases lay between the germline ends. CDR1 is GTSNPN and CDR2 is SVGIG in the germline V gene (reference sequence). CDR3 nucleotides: TGTGCCTGGAGTAACGCGGGGAGATGGACAGATACGCAGTATTTT. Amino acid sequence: CAWSNAGRWTDTQYF.

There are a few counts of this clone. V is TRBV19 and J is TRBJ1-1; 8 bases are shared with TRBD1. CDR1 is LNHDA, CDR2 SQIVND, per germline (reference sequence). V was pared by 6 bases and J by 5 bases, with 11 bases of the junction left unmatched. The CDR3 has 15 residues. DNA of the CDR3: TGTGCCAGTAGCCCCAGGACAGGGTGGGTGACTGAAGCTTTCTTT. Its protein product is CASSPRTGWVTEAFF.

CDR3 in amino acids: CASSFVSSGDKETQYF. The CDR3 coding sequence is TGTGCCAGCAGTTTCGTCAGTAGCGGGGATAAAGAGACCCAGTACTTC. The chain recombines TRBV27 with TRBJ2-5; TRBD2 matches at 8 bases. The germline V gene has CDR1 MNHEY and CDR2 SMNVEV (reference sequence). The CDR3 spans 16 residues. V dropped 3 bases and J dropped 3; count of bases not matched to a gene: 9.

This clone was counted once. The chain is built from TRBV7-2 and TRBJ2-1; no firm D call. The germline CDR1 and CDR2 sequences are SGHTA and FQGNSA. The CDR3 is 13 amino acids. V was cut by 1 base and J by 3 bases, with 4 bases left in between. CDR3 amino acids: CASSLGIYNEQFF. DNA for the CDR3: TGTGCCAGCAGCTTAGGTATCTACAATGAGCAGTTCTTC.

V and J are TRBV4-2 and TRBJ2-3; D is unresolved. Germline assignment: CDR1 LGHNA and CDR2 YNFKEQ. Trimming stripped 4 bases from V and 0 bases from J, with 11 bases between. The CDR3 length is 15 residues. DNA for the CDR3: TGTGCCAGCAGCCCCTATAGCTCTAGCACAGATACGCAGTATTTT. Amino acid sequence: CASSPYSSSTDTQYF.

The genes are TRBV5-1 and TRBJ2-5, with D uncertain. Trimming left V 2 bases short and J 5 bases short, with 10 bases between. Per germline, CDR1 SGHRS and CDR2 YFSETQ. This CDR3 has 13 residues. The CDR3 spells CASSLFASETQYF. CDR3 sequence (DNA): TGCGCCAGCAGCTTATTTGCGTCGGAGACCCAGTACTTC. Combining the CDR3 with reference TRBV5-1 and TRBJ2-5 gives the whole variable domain KAGVTQTPRYLIKTRGQQVTLSCSPISGHRSVSWYQQTPGQGLQFLFEYFSETQRNKGNFPGRFSGRQFSNSRSEMNVSTLELGDSALYLCASSLFASETQYFGPGTRLLVL.

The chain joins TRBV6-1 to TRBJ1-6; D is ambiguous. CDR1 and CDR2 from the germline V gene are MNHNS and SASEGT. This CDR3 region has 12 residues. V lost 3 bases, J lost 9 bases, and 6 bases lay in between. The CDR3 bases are TGTGCCAGCAGTGACCCCGGTTCACCCCTCCACTTT. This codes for CASSDPGSPLHF.

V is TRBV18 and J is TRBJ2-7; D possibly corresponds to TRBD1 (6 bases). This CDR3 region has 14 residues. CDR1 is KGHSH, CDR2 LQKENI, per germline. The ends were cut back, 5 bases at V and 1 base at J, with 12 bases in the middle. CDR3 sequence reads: CASSAGVGSYEQYF. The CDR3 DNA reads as TGTGCCAGCTCAGCAGGGGTAGGTTCCTACGAGCAGTACTTC.

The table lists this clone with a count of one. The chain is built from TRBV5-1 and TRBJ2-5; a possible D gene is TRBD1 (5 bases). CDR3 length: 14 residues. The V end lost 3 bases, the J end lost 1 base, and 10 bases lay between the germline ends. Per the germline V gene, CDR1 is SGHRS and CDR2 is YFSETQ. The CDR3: CASSSPGIQETQYF. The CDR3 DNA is TGCGCCAGCAGCTCCCCAGGGATCCAAGAGACCCAGTACTTC.

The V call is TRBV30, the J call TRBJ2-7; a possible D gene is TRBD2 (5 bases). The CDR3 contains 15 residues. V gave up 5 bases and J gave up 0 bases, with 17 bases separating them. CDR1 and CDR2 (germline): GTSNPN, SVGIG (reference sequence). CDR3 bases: TGTGCCTGGGAGGGTTCCCCCTCAGGCTCCTACGAGCAGTACTTC. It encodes CAWEGSPSGSYEQYF.

CDR3 amino acids: CASSVQGAGGNTIYF. The CDR3 region has the DNA TGCGCCAGCAGTGTGCAGGGGGCGGGAGGAAACACCATATATTTT. The rearrangement links TRBV10-2 to TRBJ1-3; 8 bases line up with TRBD1. The germline V gene has CDR1 WSHSY and CDR2 SAAADI. The V gene end was trimmed by 4 bases and the J gene end by 4 bases; junction bases not matched to a gene: 6. The CDR3 loop spans 15 amino acids.

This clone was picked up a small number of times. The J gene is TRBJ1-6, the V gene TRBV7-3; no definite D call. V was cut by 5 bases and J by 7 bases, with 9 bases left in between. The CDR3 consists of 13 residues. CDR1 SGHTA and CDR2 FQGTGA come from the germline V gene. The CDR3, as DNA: TGTGCCAGCAGCGCGGGCCTAAATTCACCCCTCCACTTT. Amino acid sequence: CASSAGLNSPLHF.

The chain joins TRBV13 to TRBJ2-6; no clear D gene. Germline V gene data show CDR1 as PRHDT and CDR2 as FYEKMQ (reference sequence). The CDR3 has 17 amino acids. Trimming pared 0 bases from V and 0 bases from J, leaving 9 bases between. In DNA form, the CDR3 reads TGTGCCAGCAGCTTAGGCCTCGAGAGCTCTGGGGCCAACGTCCTGACTTTC. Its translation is CASSLGLESSGANVLTF.

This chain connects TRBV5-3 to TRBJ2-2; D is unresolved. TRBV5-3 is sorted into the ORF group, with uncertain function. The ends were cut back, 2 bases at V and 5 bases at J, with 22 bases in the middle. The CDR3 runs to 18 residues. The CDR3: CARSLVYGQVEWTGELFF. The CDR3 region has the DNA TGTGCCAGAAGCTTAGTTTACGGTCAGGTCGAGTGGACCGGGGAGCTGTTTTTT.

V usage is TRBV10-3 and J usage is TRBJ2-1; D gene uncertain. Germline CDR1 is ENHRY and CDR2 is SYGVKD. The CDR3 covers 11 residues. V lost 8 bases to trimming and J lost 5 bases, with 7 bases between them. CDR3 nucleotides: TGTGCCATCCGAGTGGACAATGAGCAGTTCTTC. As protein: CAIRVDNEQFF.

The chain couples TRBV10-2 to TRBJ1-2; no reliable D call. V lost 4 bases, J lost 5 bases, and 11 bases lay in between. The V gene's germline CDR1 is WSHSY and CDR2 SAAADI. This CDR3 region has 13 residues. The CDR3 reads CASSVTENYGYTF. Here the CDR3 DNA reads TGCGCCAGCAGTGTGACGGAGAATTATGGCTACACCTTC.

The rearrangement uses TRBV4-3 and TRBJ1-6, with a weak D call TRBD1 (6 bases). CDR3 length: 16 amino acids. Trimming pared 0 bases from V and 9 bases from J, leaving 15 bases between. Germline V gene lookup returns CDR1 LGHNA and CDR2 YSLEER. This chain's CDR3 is CASSQDGGAGGSPLHF. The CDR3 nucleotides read TGCGCCAGCAGCCAAGATGGGGGGGCTGGTGGTTCACCCCTCCACTTT.

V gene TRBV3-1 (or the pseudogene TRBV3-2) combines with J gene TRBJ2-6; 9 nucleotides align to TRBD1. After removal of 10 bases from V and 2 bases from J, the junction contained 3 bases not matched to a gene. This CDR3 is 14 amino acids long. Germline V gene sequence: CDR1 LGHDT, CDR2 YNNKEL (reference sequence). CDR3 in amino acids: CATNRGPGANVLTF. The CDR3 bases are TGTGCCACGAACAGGGGGCCTGGGGCCAACGTCCTGACTTTC.

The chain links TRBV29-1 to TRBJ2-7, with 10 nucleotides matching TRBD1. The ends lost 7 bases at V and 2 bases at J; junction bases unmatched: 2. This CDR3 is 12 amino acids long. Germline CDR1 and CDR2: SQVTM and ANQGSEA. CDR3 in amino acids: CSGGTGAYEQYF. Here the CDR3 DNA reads TGCAGCGGTGGGACAGGGGCCTACGAGCAGTACTTC.

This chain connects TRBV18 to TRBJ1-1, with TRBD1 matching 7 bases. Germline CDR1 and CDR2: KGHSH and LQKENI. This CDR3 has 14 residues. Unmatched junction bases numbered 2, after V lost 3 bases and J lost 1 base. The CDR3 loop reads CASSPGQTNTEAFF. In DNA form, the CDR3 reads TGTGCCAGCTCACCGGGACAGACGAACACTGAAGCTTTCTTT.

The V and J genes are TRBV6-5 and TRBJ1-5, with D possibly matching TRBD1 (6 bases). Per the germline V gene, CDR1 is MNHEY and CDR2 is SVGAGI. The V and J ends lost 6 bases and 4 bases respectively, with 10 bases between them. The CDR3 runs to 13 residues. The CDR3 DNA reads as TGTGCCAGCAGCCAGGGACAAAATCAGCCCCAGCATTTT. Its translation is CASSQGQNQPQHF.